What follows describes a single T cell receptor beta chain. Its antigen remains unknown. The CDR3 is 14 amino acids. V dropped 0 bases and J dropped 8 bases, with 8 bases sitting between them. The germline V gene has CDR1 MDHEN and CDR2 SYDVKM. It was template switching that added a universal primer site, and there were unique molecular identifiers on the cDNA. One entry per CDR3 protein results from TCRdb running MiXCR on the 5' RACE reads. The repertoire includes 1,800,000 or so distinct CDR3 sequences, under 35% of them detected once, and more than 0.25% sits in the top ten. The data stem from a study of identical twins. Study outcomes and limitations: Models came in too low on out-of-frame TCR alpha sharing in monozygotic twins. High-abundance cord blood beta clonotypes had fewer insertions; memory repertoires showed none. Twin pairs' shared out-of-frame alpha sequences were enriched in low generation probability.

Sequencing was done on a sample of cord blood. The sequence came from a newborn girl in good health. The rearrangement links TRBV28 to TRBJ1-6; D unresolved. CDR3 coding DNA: TGTGCCAGCAGTTTATGGGGCACGGATTCACCCCTCCACTTT. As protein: CASSLWGTDSPLHF.